This is a list of T cell receptor beta chains from one sample in a study of long-term antiretroviral therapy in people with HIV. The repertoire was sequenced with immunoSEQ multiplex PCR; TCRdb's copy has only in-frame clones and lacks some. This table has about 28,000 clones, around 93% appearing once. The sample here was unsorted PBMCs, taken 5.3 years after starting antiretroviral therapy. The source is a man aged 45-65 years with HIV. Each CDR3 is given with its conserved first and last residue. A D gene is named only where the DNA matches it firmly. Clone size, where shown, is once, few, many, or a class for clones that have expanded.

V,D,J,size,DNA,CDR3
TRBV19,-,TRBJ1-1,-,TGTGCCAGTACCCTACAGGGTAGTAACACTGAAGCTTTCTTT,CASTLQGSNTEAFF
TRBV28,-,TRBJ2-5,once,TGTGCCAGCAGTTTATCCCGTCTATTGGCGGCCGGCGGGGAGACCCAGTACTTC,CASSLSRLLAAGGETQYF
TRBV6-1,TRBD1,TRBJ1-4,-,TGTGCCAGCAGGCTACAGGGGGGGGCTAATGAAAAACTGTTTTTT,CASRLQGGANEKLFF
TRBV1,-,TRBJ2-3,-,TGCACCAGCAGCCAAAACTCCGGACTAGCGGGGCCTACAGATACGCAGTATTTT,CTSSQNSGLAGPTDTQYF
TRBV5-1,TRBD1,TRBJ1-4,-,TGCGCCAGCAGCTTGGAGGCAGGGGGCGCGGGGGAATCCGTTTTT,CASSLEAGGAGESVF
TRBV10-3,-,TRBJ2-5,-,TGTGCCATCAGCCCGGGACAATCGGGGCAAGAGACCCAGTACTTC,CAISPGQSGQETQYF
TRBV9,-,TRBJ1-2,few,TGTGCCAGCAGCGTAGCCTCTGGAAGTAACTATGGCTACACCTTC,CASSVASGSNYGYTF
TRBV5-6,-,TRBJ1-2,once,TGTGCCAGCAGCCGGGACCCTAGGAGCTACACCTTC,CASSRDPRSYTF
TRBV6-6,-,TRBJ1-5,-,TGTGCCAGCAGTTATAAGGTTAATCAGCCCCAGCATTTT,CASSYKVNQPQHF
TRBV7-2,TRBD1,TRBJ2-3,-,TGTGCCAGCAGACCCGGGACAGGGTACGCAGATACGCAGTATTTT,CASRPGTGYADTQYF
TRBV29-1,-,TRBJ2-2,-,TGCAGCGTTGAAACAGGGGGGGCCGGGGAGCTGTTTTTT,CSVETGGAGELFF
TRBV27,-,TRBJ2-2,-,TGTGCCAGCAGTTTTGGCGGTCCGGACACCGGGGAGCTGTTTTTT,CASSFGGPDTGELFF
TRBV6-5,-,TRBJ2-1,-,TGTGCCAGCAGCTCGACTAGTTTCGACAATGAGCAGTTCTTC,CASSSTSFDNEQFF
TRBV28,-,TRBJ1-3,-,TGTGCCAGCACCCAGGTCCGAGGAAACACCATATATTTT,CASTQVRGNTIYF
TRBV27,-,TRBJ1-3,-,TGTGCCAGCAGTTCCCCTAGCTCTGGAAACACCATATATTTT,CASSSPSSGNTIYF
TRBV6-5,-,TRBJ2-2,-,TGTGCCAGCAGTGAAAATGAGGAGACCGGGGAGCTGTTTTTT,CASSENEETGELFF
TRBV30,-,TRBJ2-1,-,TGTGCCTGGAGTGTATCCGGGGGCTCTATTTGGGAGCAGTTCTTC,CAWSVSGGSIWEQFF
TRBV10-3,-,TRBJ1-6,-,TGTGCCATCAGTGCAGCAGGGGCGAAAAATTCACCCCTCCACTTT,CAISAAGAKNSPLHF
TRBV15,TRBD1,TRBJ2-1,-,TGTGCCACCAGTCCGAGGGGTTCTGGGACAGGGAGCTACAATGAGCAGTTCTTC,CATSPRGSGTGSYNEQFF
TRBV9,-,TRBJ2-1,once,TGTGCCAGCAGCTCCGCAGGGGACCCCTACAATGAGCAGTTCTTC,CASSSAGDPYNEQFF
TRBV2,TRBD1,TRBJ1-4,-,TGTGCCAGCAGACAGGGGGCCCGACCGGGCTTTTATGAAAAACTGTTTTTT,CASRQGARPGFYEKLFF
TRBV5-4,TRBD1,TRBJ2-1,-,TGTGCCAGCAGCCGGGACAGGGGGCAAAATGAGCAGTTCTTC,CASSRDRGQNEQFF
TRBV6-6,-,TRBJ1-1,-,TGTGCCAGCAGTTACTATTCGGGGAGCACTGAAGCTTTCTTT,CASSYYSGSTEAFF
TRBV9,TRBD1,TRBJ1-1,once,TGTGCCAGCAGCGACGGACAGGTGAACACTGAAGCTTTCTTT,CASSDGQVNTEAFF
TRBV14,-,TRBJ2-7,-,TGTGCCAGCAGCTCCAGGGACCTGACTGCCGTGGGGGAGCAGTACTTC,CASSSRDLTAVGEQYF
TRBV6-1,-,TRBJ2-2,once,TGTGCCAGCAGTGAAGATTCAGGGGTTGGGTCCGGGGAGCTGTTTTTT,CASSEDSGVGSGELFF
TRBV5-6,-,TRBJ1-2,-,TGTGCCAGCAGCTTGGCCGAAGTTAGACGGGGAAGGGGATATGGCTACACCTTC,CASSLAEVRRGRGYGYTF
TRBV6-5,-,TRBJ2-7,-,TGTGCCAGCAGGAGCCAGAACTACGAGCAGTACTTC,CASRSQNYEQYF
TRBV30,-,TRBJ2-1,few,TGTGCCTGGGCCCTCGGGTTCTACAATGAGCAGTTCTTC,CAWALGFYNEQFF
TRBV4-1,-,TRBJ2-7,-,TGCGCCAGCAGCAAAGGGGACCGATTTTCTTCCTACGAGCAGTACTTC,CASSKGDRFSSYEQYF
TRBV30,-,TRBJ1-5,-,TGTGCCTGGAGTCACCCTGAAAGCAATCAGCCCCAGCATTTT,CAWSHPESNQPQHF
TRBV27,TRBD1,TRBJ1-1,-,TGTGCCAGCACCCCCGGGGGCAGGGGGTCTCGGAACACTGAAGCTTTCTTT,CASTPGGRGSRNTEAFF
TRBV6-1,-,TRBJ1-5,-,TGTGCCAGCAGGCCAACAAGGAATAGCAATCAGCCCCAGCATTTT,CASRPTRNSNQPQHF
TRBV5-1,TRBD1,TRBJ2-7,-,TGCGCCAGCAGCTTGGCCACGGGACAGGGGACCTACGAGCAGTACTTC,CASSLATGQGTYEQYF
TRBV5-6,TRBD1,TRBJ1-2,once,TGTGCCAGCAGCTTGGGACAGGGCCTCTATGGCTACACCTTC,CASSLGQGLYGYTF
TRBV19,-,TRBJ2-3,-,TGTGCCAGTACTCCAAGCCGGTTCGCTCCCCCTAGCACAGATACGCAGTATTTT,CASTPSRFAPPSTDTQYF
TRBV7-3,-,TRBJ2-7,-,TGTGCCAGCAGCGGCGGGGCGGGGGCCGTCGAGCAGTACTTC,CASSGGAGAVEQYF
TRBV28,TRBD1,TRBJ1-6,once,TGTGCCAGCAGTGACTCGACAGGGAGTAATTCACCCCTCCACTTT,CASSDSTGSNSPLHF
TRBV11-3,-,TRBJ2-2,-,TGTGCCAGCAGCCCTGAGGCGGGGTTCACCGGGGAGCTGTTTTTT,CASSPEAGFTGELFF
TRBV11-2,TRBD1,TRBJ2-7,-,TGTGCCAGCAGCTTAGAAGGGACAGGGGCTACCTACGAGCAGTACTTC,CASSLEGTGATYEQYF
TRBV9,-,TRBJ2-3,-,TGTGCCAGCAGCGTAGGGTGGACAGATACGCAGTATTTT,CASSVGWTDTQYF